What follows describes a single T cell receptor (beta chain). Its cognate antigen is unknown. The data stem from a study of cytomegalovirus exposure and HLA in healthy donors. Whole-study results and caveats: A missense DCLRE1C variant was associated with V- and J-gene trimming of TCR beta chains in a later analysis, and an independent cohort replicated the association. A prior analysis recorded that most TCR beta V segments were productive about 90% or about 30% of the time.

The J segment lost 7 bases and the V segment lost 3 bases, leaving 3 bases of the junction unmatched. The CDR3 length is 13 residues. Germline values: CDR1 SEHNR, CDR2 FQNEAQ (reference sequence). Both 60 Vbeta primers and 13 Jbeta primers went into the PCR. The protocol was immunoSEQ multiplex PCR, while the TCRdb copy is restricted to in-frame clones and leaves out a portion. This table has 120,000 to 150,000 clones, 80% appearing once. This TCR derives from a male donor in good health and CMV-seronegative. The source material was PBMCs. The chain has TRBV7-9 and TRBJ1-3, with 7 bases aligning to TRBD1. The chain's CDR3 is CASSLGQRNTIYF. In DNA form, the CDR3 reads TGTGCCAGCAGCTTGGGACAGAGGAACACCATATATTTT.